The 10 T cell receptor beta chains below come from one sample, sequenced in a study of blood T cell repertoires in COVID-19. Measured with immunoSEQ multiplex PCR; TCRdb has only the in-frame clones, and not every one. The table has roughly 71,000 clones, 85% seen once. Sequencing used peripheral blood. The origin of the receptors is a man aged 45 to 65 with acute or convalescent COVID-19.

V gene TRBV29-1 combines with J gene TRBJ1-1; D may be TRBD1 (6 bases). The ends were cut back, 5 bases at V and 5 bases at J, with 18 bases in the middle. Germline V CDR1 and CDR2: SQVTM, ANQGSEA. The CDR3 runs 14 residues. CDR3 sequence (DNA): TGCAGCGTTACCCTAACAGGGTTTAGTACTGAAGCTTTCTTT. This sequence encodes CSVTLTGFSTEAFF.

This clone was found once. The V and J genes are TRBV9 and TRBJ1-2; 10 nucleotides line up with TRBD1. The CDR3 runs 15 residues. After removal of 4 bases from V and 4 bases from J, the junction contained 7 bases not matched to a gene. Per the germline V gene, CDR1 is SGDLS and CDR2 is YYNGEE. CDR3 sequence: CASSPGTGAAYGYTF. The DNA for the CDR3 is TGTGCCAGCAGCCCCGGGACAGGGGCTGCCTATGGCTACACCTTC.

This rearrangement joins TRBV20-1 to TRBJ2-7; 7 nucleotides line up with TRBD2. Germline V lookup: CDR1 DFQATT, CDR2 SNEGSKA (reference sequence). This CDR3 comprises 13 residues. The junction had 7 bases not matched to a gene; V was cut back by 6 bases and J by 2 bases. In nucleotides, the CDR3 is TGCAGTGCGAGTAGCGGGTTTACCTACGAGCAGTACTTC. It yields the protein CSASSGFTYEQYF.

This sequence joins TRBV6-2 or TRBV6-3 and TRBJ2-3; TRBD2 matches at 8 bases. Germline loops: CDR1 MNHEY, CDR2 SVGEGT. The CDR3 runs to 14 residues. J gave up 7 bases and V 1 base, and 4 bases lay outside the gene matches. The DNA of the CDR3 is TGTGCCAGCAGTTACTTTGCGGGGGGTCATACGCAGTATTTT. This translates into CASSYFAGGHTQYF.

This chain links TRBV6-5 with TRBJ1-2, with D perhaps TRBD1 (6 bases). The CDR3 covers 15 residues. Germline CDR1 MNHEY, CDR2 SVGAGI. Trimming took 6 bases from V and 6 from J, leaving 20 bases between them. CDR3 nucleotide sequence: TGTGCCAGCAGCACCACCACAGGGTTCGTCAATGGCTACACCTTC. This gives the protein CASSTTTGFVNGYTF.

The V and J genes are TRBV20-1 and TRBJ2-1; 7 nucleotides match TRBD1. The CDR3 totals 17 residues. Germline V gene lookup returns CDR1 DFQATT and CDR2 SNEGSKA (reference sequence). The trim removed 3 bases at V and 4 bases at J, leaving 15 bases unmatched. The CDR3 sequence: CSASSGTAISSYNEQFF. The DNA for the CDR3 is TGCAGTGCTAGTTCCGGGACAGCTATTTCTTCATACAATGAGCAGTTCTTC.

This clone came up a few times. V and J are TRBV11-2 and TRBJ2-5; 10 nucleotides line up with TRBD1. Germline CDR1 is SGHAT and CDR2 is FQNNGV. V lost 5 bases and J lost 9; bases outside the gene matches: 3. The CDR3 runs 12 residues. The CDR3 protein is CASSPDRGAQYF. In nucleotides, the CDR3 is TGTGCCAGCAGCCCGGACAGGGGGGCCCAGTACTTC.

V is TRBV9 and J is TRBJ1-2; no definite D call. V lost 6 bases to trimming and J lost 2 bases, with 14 bases between them. CDR1 and CDR2 from the germline V gene are SGDLS and YYNGEE. The CDR3 extends over 14 amino acids. In DNA, the CDR3 is TGTGCCAGCACCCCCGGCGGAGCGAACTATGGCTACACCTTC. It specifies CASTPGGANYGYTF.

This rearrangement joins TRBV10-3 to TRBJ2-3; no clear D gene. The CDR3 covers 12 residues. Trimming pared 2 bases from V and 6 bases from J, leaving 6 bases between. CDR1 is ENHRY and CDR2 is SYGVKD in the germline V gene. CDR3 region: CAISEVSDTQYF. As DNA, the CDR3 is TGTGCCATCAGTGAGGTCTCGGATACGCAGTATTTT.

This chain connects TRBV2 to TRBJ1-6; D uncertain. CDR3 length: 14 residues. Deletions cut 4 bases from V and 8 bases from J, with 12 bases between. Germline values: CDR1 SNHLY, CDR2 FYNNEI. DNA of the CDR3: TGTGCCAGCAGTGTTCAGCGCGAGGATTCACCCCTCCACTTT. It encodes CASSVQREDSPLHF.